This TCR beta chain emerged from a study of beta chain features in type 1 diabetes. Study summary: All samples yielded roughly 100 million examined sorted cells.

General study points: Shortening of TCRB CDR3s, moderate but significant, appeared in all four CD4+ subsets of Type 1 diabetes patients.

Every sorted population was more than 98% pure. Expressed TCRB transcripts got sequenced, as all isolated RNA was reverse transcribed. Clones were read by immunoSEQ multiplex PCR, and TCRdb kept only the in-frame ones, dropping some. The data hold 640,000 or so clones, with roughly 12% observed a single time. Per germline, CDR1 MDHEN and CDR2 SYDVKM. This CDR3 has 17 residues. The V segment lost 5 bases and the J segment 5 bases; nucleotides outside the gene matches: 13. Notes on this clone: Its target is unknown.

The specimen sequenced was naive CD4+ T cells from blood. The chain recombines TRBV28 with TRBJ2-2; 8 nucleotides align to TRBD1. This TCR derives from a man in his late teens or twenties with type 1 diabetes. The DNA of the CDR3 is TGTGCCAGCAGTCCCGACAGGGGATGGACTTTTACCGGGGAGCTGTTTTTT. This encodes CASSPDRGWTFTGELFF.